One sample yielded the 13 T cell receptor beta chains listed below, sequenced in a study of cytomegalovirus exposure and HLA in healthy donors. This PCR relied on a set of 60 Vbeta primers and 13 Jbeta primers. TCRdb keeps only in-frame clones here, not all; method: immunoSEQ multiplex PCR. The sample lists around 130,000 clones, approximately 80% occurring once. The specimen was PBMCs. These receptors all come from a girl under 10 years old in good health and CMV-seronegative.

The J gene is TRBJ2-1, the V gene TRBV28; 15 bases match TRBD2. After removal of 0 bases from V and 4 bases from J, the junction contained 10 bases not matched to a gene. Germline assignment: CDR1 MDHEN and CDR2 SYDVKM. The CDR3 length is 20 residues. In DNA form, the CDR3 reads TGTGCCAGCAGTTTATGGTGGACTAGCGGGAGGGCCTTGGGTTACAATGAGCAGTTCTTC. Protein product: CASSLWWTSGRALGYNEQFF.

The V and J genes are TRBV7-9 and TRBJ2-1; 9 bases align to TRBD1. There are 19 residues in the CDR3. Trimming at V came to 0 bases and at J to 4 bases, leaving 13 bases not matched to a gene. CDR1 and CDR2 from the germline V gene are SEHNR and FQNEAQ (reference sequence). This CDR3 is CASSLARLQGASSYNEQFF. For the CDR3, the DNA is TGTGCCAGCAGCTTAGCGCGTTTACAGGGGGCTAGTTCTTACAATGAGCAGTTCTTC.

The genes are TRBV6-5 and TRBJ2-7; D gene uncertain. This CDR3 has 14 amino acids. The germline gives CDR1 MNHEY, CDR2 SVGAGI. V was trimmed by 6 bases and J by 2 bases, leaving 14 bases between them. The chain's CDR3 is CASSKLQETYEQYF. CDR3 bases: TGTGCCAGCAGCAAACTCCAGGAAACCTACGAGCAGTACTTC.

The V and J genes are TRBV20-1 and TRBJ2-1; the D gene is possibly TRBD2 (5 bases). CDR3 length: 11 amino acids. The germline V gene has CDR1 DFQATT and CDR2 SNEGSKA (reference sequence). The V gene lost 6 bases and the J gene lost 13 bases, with 16 bases spanning the gap. The CDR3 sequence: CSAIRPGFQFF. In DNA form, the CDR3 reads TGCAGTGCCATACGTCCGGGGTTCCAGTTCTTC.

CDR3: CASSLSGGAGEKLFF. The CDR3, as DNA: TGTGCCAGCAGCCTCTCAGGGGGCGCGGGTGAAAAACTGTTTTTT. The V call is TRBV14, the J call TRBJ1-4; 8 bases agree with TRBD1. V lost 4 bases and J lost 7; bases outside the gene matches: 8. This CDR3 contains 15 residues. The germline V gene has CDR1 SGHDN and CDR2 FVKESK.

The V gene is TRBV14, the J gene TRBJ2-7, with 7 bases fitting TRBD1. V was pared by 5 bases and J by 5 bases, with 9 bases of the junction left unmatched. Germline CDR1 is SGHDN and CDR2 is FVKESK. The CDR3 consists of 14 residues. For the CDR3, the DNA is TGTGCCAGCAGCTACGAAAACAGGGGCCACGAGCAGTACTTC. Its translation is CASSYENRGHEQYF.

The V call is TRBV29-1, the J call TRBJ2-7, with a tentative D call TRBD2 (6 bases). Germline loops: CDR1 SQVTM, CDR2 ANQGSEA. V was shortened by 3 bases and J by 6 bases, with 12 bases between the two germline ends. This CDR3 spans 12 amino acids. This CDR3 reads CSVDSGGPEQYF. The CDR3, as DNA: TGCAGCGTTGATTCCGGGGGTCCCGAGCAGTACTTC.

This clone occurred a few times. The chain has TRBV27 and TRBJ2-2, with D possibly TRBD2 on 6 matching bases. This CDR3 contains 15 residues. The V gene lost 1 base and the J gene lost 0 bases, with 6 bases spanning the gap. Germline V lookup: CDR1 MNHEY, CDR2 SMNVEV (reference sequence). The CDR3 DNA reads as TGTGCCAGCAGTTTATGGGGGGCGAACACCGGGGAGCTGTTTTTT. The encoded protein is CASSLWGANTGELFF.

The chain has TRBV6-4 and TRBJ1-6; 10 positions match TRBD1. Germline trimming cut 2 bases from V and 8 bases from J; bases unmatched to any gene: 6. Germline V gene lookup returns CDR1 MRHNA and CDR2 SNTAGT. This CDR3 contains 16 residues. The CDR3 DNA follows: TGTGCCAGCAGTGACACCCCGGGACAGGGGCATTCACCCCTCCACTTT. It translates to CASSDTPGQGHSPLHF.

The chain joins TRBV18 to TRBJ2-2, with TRBD2 matching over 12 bases. This CDR3 has 16 residues. The germline V gene has CDR1 KGHSH and CDR2 LQKENI. Trimming took 3 bases from V and 6 from J; bases not matched to a gene: 5. CDR3 sequence reads: CASSPSSGRASGELFF. The CDR3 nucleotides are TGTGCCAGCTCACCCTCTAGCGGGAGGGCGTCCGGGGAGCTGTTTTTT.

The chain joins TRBV6-6 to TRBJ1-2; the D is unclear. The CDR3 contains 11 residues. Germline CDR1 MNHNY, CDR2 SVGAGI (reference sequence). The V end lost 6 bases, the J end lost 9 bases, and 11 bases lay between the germline ends. The CDR3 DNA follows: TGTGCCAGCAGAGACGGAGCGAGCTACACCTTC. Translated, it gives CASRDGASYTF.

This chain joins TRBV29-1 and TRBJ2-7; 9 positions match TRBD2. The CDR3 contains 15 residues. CDR1 and CDR2 from the germline V gene are SQVTM and ANQGSEA. Trimming at V came to 7 bases and at J to 4 bases, leaving 14 bases not matched to a gene. The CDR3 is CSASEVAGAPYEQYF. The DNA of the CDR3 is TGCAGCGCCTCAGAGGTAGCGGGGGCCCCATACGAGCAGTACTTC.

V usage is TRBV7-2 and J usage is TRBJ2-2, with D unresolved. Germline-derived CDR1 and CDR2 are SGHTA and FQGNSA. V lost 3 bases, J lost 2 bases, and 7 bases lay in between. The CDR3 has 14 amino acids. CDR3 sequence reads: CASSFRQNTGELFF. The CDR3 DNA reads as TGTGCCAGCAGCTTTCGACAAAACACCGGGGAGCTGTTTTTT.